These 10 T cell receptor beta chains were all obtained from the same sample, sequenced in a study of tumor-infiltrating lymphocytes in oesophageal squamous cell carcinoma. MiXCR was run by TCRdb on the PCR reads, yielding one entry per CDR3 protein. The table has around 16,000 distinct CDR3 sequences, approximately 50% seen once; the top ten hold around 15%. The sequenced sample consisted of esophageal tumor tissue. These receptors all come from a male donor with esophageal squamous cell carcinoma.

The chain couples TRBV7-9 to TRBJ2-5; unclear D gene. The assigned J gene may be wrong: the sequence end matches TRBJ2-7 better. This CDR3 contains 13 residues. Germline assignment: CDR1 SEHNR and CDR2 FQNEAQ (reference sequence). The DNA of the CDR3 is TGTGCCAGCAGGAAGAGGAGCTCCTACGAGCAGTACTTC. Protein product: CASRKRSSYEQYF.

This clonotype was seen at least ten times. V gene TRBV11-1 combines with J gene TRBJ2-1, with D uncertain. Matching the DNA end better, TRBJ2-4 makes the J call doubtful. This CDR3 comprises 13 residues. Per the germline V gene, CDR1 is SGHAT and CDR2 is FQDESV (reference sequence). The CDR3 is CASSLGVKNIQYF. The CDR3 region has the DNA TGTGCCAGCAGCTTAGGGGTCAAAAACATTCAGTACTTC.

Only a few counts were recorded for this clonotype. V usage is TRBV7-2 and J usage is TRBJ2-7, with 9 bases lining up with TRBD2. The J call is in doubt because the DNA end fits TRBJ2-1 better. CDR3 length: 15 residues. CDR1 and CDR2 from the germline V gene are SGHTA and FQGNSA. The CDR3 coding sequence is TGTGCCAGCAGCCATCTAGCGGGGTACTCCAATGAGCAGTTCTTC. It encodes CASSHLAGYSNEQFF.

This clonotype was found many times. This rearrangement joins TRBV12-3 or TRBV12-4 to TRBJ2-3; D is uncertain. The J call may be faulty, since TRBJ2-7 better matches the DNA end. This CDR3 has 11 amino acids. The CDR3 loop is CASSSYYEQYF. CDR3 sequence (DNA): TGTGCCAGCAGTTCCTACTACGAGCAGTACTTC.

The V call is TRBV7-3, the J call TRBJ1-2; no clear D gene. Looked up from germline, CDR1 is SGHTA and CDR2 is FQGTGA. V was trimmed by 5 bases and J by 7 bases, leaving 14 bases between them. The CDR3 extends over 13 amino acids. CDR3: CASSRERLIGYTF. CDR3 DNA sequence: TGTGCCAGCAGCCGGGAAAGGTTGATTGGCTACACCTTC.

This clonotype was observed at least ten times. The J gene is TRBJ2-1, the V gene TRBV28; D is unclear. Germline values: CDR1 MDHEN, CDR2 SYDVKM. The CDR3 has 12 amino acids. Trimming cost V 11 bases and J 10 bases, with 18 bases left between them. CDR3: CAAAAPFLEQFF. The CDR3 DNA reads TGTGCCGCGGCAGCCCCCTTTTTAGAGCAGTTCTTC.

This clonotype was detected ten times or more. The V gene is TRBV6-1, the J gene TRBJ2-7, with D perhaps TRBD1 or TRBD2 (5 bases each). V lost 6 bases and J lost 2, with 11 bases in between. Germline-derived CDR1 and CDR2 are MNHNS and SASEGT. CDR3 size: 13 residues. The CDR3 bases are TGTGCCAGCAGAAGGGACCCTACCTACGAGCAGTACTTC. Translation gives CASRRDPTYEQYF.

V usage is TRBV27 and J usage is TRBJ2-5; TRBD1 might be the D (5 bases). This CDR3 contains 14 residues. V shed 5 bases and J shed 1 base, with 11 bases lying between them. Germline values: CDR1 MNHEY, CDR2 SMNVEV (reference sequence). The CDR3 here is CASSPRVLQETQYF. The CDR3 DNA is TGTGCCAGCAGTCCCAGGGTCCTCCAAGAGACCCAGTACTTC.

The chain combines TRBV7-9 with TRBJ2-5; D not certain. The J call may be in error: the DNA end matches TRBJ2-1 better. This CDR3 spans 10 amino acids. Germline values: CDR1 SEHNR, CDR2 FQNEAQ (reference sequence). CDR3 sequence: CASKSHEQFF. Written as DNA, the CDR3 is TGTGCCAGCAAAAGCCATGAGCAGTTCTTC.

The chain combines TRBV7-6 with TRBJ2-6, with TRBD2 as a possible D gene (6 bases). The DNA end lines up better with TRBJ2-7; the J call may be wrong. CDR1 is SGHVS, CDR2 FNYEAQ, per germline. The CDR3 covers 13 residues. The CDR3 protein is CASSRRDYNEQYF. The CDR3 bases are TGTGCCAGCAGCAGGCGGGATTACAATGAGCAGTACTTC.